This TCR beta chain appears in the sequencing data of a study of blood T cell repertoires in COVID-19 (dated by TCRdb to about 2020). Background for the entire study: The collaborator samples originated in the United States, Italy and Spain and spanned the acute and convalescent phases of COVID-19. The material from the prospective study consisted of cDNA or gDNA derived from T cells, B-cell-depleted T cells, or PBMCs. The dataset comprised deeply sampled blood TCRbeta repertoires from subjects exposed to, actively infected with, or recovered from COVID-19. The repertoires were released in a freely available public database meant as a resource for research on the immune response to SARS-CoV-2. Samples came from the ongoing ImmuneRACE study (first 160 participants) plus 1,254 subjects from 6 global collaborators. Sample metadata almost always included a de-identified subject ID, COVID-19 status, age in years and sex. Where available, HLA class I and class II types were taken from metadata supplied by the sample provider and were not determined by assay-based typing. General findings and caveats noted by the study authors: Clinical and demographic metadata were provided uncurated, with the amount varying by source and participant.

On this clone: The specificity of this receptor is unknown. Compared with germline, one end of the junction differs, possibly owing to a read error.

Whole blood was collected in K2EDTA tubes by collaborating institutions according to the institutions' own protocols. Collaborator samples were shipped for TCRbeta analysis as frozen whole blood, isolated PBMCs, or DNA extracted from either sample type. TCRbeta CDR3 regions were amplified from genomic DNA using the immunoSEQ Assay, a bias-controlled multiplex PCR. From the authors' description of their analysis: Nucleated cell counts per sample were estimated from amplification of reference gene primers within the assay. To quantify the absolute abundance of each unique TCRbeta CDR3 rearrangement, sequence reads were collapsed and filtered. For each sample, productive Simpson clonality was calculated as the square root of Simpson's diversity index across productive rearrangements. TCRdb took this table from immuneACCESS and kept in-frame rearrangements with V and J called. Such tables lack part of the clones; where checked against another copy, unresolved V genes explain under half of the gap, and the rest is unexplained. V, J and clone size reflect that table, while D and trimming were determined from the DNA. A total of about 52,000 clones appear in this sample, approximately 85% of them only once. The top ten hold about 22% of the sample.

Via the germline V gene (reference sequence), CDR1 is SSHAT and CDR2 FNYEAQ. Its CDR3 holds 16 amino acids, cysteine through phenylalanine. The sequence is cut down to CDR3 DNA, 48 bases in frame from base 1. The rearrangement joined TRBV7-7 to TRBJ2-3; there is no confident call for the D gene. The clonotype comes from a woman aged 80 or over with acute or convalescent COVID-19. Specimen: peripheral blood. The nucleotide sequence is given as TGTGCTAGCAGCTTAGGTAACAGTTATAGCACAGATACGCAGTATTTT. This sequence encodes CASSLGNSYSTDTQYF.